This TCR beta chain was found in a study of blood T cell repertoires in COVID-19. The overall study: The origin of the acute and convalescent COVID-19 samples was the United States, Italy and Spain.

In the case of this clone: Germline is not matched at one junction end, which may reflect a read error.

CDR1 and CDR2 from the germline V gene are MDHEN and SYDVKM. The CDR3 covers 13 residues. As handled by the study authors: Amplification of reference gene primers provided the estimated nucleated cell counts. Generated by immunoSEQ multiplex PCR, the TCRdb table keeps only in-frame clones and is missing some. Clone size and V and J calls were adopted from that table, with D and trimming inferred from the DNA. Of over 150,000 clones in the sample, roughly 88% were seen once. V gene TRBV28 combines with J gene TRBJ1-2, with TRBD1 matching over 7 bases. The source of this sequence is a woman aged 60-75 years with acute or convalescent COVID-19. Sequencing was done on a sample of peripheral blood. The CDR3 here is CASSLTAGGANGW. CDR3 nucleotide sequence: TGTGCCAGCAGTTTAACGGCAGGGGGAGCGAATGGCTGG.